This is a list of T cell receptor beta chains from one sample in a study of T cells in Graves' hyperthyroidism and ophthalmopathy. TCRdb reprocessed the multiplex PCR reads with MiXCR, giving one entry per CDR3 protein. In the table there are about 270,000 distinct CDR3 sequences, around 20% of which are singletons. The sample taken for sequencing was blood. These receptors came from a man aged 30-40 years with Graves' ophthalmopathy. The CDR3 runs from the conserved cysteine through the conserved F or W. The order of the fields is J gene, clone size, V gene, D gene, CDR3 DNA, CDR3 protein. D genes are given only for firm matches. Clone size, where shown, is once, few, many, or a class for clones that have expanded.

j_call: TRBJ2-7; clone_size: -; v_call: TRBV2; d_call: -; cdr3_nt: TGTGCCAGCAGGACAAACTACGAGCAGTACTTC; cdr3_aa: CASRTNYEQYF
j_call: TRBJ2-3; clone_size: -; v_call: TRBV9; d_call: -; cdr3_nt: TGTGCCAGCAGCGTAGCTGGAGGGGGGGACAGCGCAGATACGCAGTATTTT; cdr3_aa: CASSVAGGGDSADTQYF
j_call: TRBJ2-7; clone_size: -; v_call: TRBV28; d_call: -; cdr3_nt: TGTGCCAGCAGTTTATTGGTAGGGGATAAAGAGCAGTACTTC; cdr3_aa: CASSLLVGDKEQYF
j_call: TRBJ1-1; clone_size: few; v_call: TRBV3-1; d_call: -; cdr3_nt: TGTGCCAGCAGCCAGGGGCCGAGGAACACTGAAGCTTTCTTT; cdr3_aa: CASSQGPRNTEAFF
j_call: TRBJ2-7; clone_size: -; v_call: TRBV30; d_call: -; cdr3_nt: TGTGCCTGGAGTCGAGCTGGGGCTACCTACGAGCAGTACTTC; cdr3_aa: CAWSRAGATYEQYF
j_call: TRBJ1-1; clone_size: -; v_call: TRBV10-3; d_call: -; cdr3_nt: TGTGCCATCAGTGAGGAGTTCAGGGACACTGAAGCTTTCTTT; cdr3_aa: CAISEEFRDTEAFF
j_call: TRBJ1-1; clone_size: -; v_call: TRBV9; d_call: -; cdr3_nt: TGTGCCAGCAGCGTAGAGACGAACACTGAAGCTTTCTTT; cdr3_aa: CASSVETNTEAFF
j_call: TRBJ2-3; clone_size: many; v_call: TRBV5-1; d_call: TRBD2; cdr3_nt: TGCGCCAGCAGCCGAAGGACTAGCGGGAGCACAGATACGCAGTATTTT; cdr3_aa: CASSRRTSGSTDTQYF
j_call: TRBJ1-2; clone_size: many; v_call: TRBV28; d_call: -; cdr3_nt: TGTGCCTGTCAAGGAGGGTATGGCTACACCTTC; cdr3_aa: CACQGGYGYTF
j_call: TRBJ1-2; clone_size: -; v_call: TRBV20-1; d_call: -; cdr3_nt: TGCAGTGCTCTGACCCCGACAAGTAGTTCAGCCGGGTACGGCTACACCTTC; cdr3_aa: CSALTPTSSSAGYGYTF
j_call: TRBJ1-1; clone_size: few; v_call: TRBV12-3/TRBV12-4; d_call: TRBD1; cdr3_nt: TGTGCCAGCAGGGGACAGGGTTTAACGCGAACTGAAGCTTTCTTT; cdr3_aa: CASRGQGLTRTEAFF
j_call: TRBJ2-7; clone_size: many; v_call: TRBV5-1; d_call: -; cdr3_nt: TGCGCCAGCAGGAACCCACCCCGGCCAGGGCAGTACTTC; cdr3_aa: CASRNPPRPGQYF
j_call: TRBJ2-1; clone_size: many; v_call: TRBV20-1; d_call: TRBD2; cdr3_nt: TGCAGTGCTACCGAAGGCGGGAGGGCCTCGAATGAGCAGTTCTTC; cdr3_aa: CSATEGGRASNEQFF
j_call: TRBJ1-3; clone_size: -; v_call: TRBV6-2/TRBV6-3; d_call: -; cdr3_nt: TGTGCCAGCAGTTACGCTGGCAACTCTGGAAACACCATATATTTT; cdr3_aa: CASSYAGNSGNTIYF
j_call: TRBJ1-5; clone_size: many; v_call: TRBV7-2; d_call: -; cdr3_nt: TGTGCCAGCAGCTTAGACCAGCTCAATCAGCCCCAGCATTTT; cdr3_aa: CASSLDQLNQPQHF
j_call: TRBJ2-4; clone_size: few; v_call: TRBV7-2; d_call: -; cdr3_nt: TGTGCCAGCAGCTTAAGAGAGTTGGCCAAAAACATTCAGTACTTC; cdr3_aa: CASSLRELAKNIQYF
j_call: TRBJ2-2; clone_size: few; v_call: TRBV20-1; d_call: TRBD2; cdr3_nt: TGCAGTGCTAGAGAGAAGCGGGAGCGTACCGGGGAGCTGTTTTTT; cdr3_aa: CSAREKRERTGELFF
j_call: TRBJ2-1; clone_size: few; v_call: TRBV14; d_call: TRBD1; cdr3_nt: TGTGCCAGCAGCCTCCCCTACGATTCGGGGACAGTCAAATCCAATGAGCAGTTCTTC; cdr3_aa: CASSLPYDSGTVKSNEQFF
j_call: TRBJ2-7; clone_size: -; v_call: TRBV2; d_call: TRBD2; cdr3_nt: TGTGCCAGCAGTAGGCGGGAGACCCACTACGAGCAGTACTTC; cdr3_aa: CASSRRETHYEQYF
j_call: TRBJ2-5; clone_size: -; v_call: TRBV7-9; d_call: TRBD2; cdr3_nt: TGTGCCAGCAGCTACAAGAGGATAGCGGGCCAGGAGACCCAGTACTTC; cdr3_aa: CASSYKRIAGQETQYF
j_call: TRBJ1-1; clone_size: few; v_call: TRBV29-1; d_call: -; cdr3_nt: TGCAGCGTTTCAGACGGAAAGAACACTGAAGCTTTCTTT; cdr3_aa: CSVSDGKNTEAFF
j_call: TRBJ2-7; clone_size: -; v_call: TRBV15; d_call: TRBD2; cdr3_nt: TGTGCCACCAGCGGCGAGGGACTAGCGGGAGAGAACGAGCAGTACTTC; cdr3_aa: CATSGEGLAGENEQYF
j_call: TRBJ2-1; clone_size: -; v_call: TRBV6-9; d_call: -; cdr3_nt: TGTGCCAGCAGTTACTCGTATGGAACCTCCGCGGCCTACAATGAGCAGTTCTTC; cdr3_aa: CASSYSYGTSAAYNEQFF
j_call: TRBJ2-4; clone_size: -; v_call: TRBV24-1; d_call: TRBD2; cdr3_nt: TGTGCCACCAGTATGGGAGGGGAAAACATTCAGTACTTC; cdr3_aa: CATSMGGENIQYF
j_call: TRBJ1-5; clone_size: few; v_call: TRBV28; d_call: -; cdr3_nt: TGTGCCAGCAGTTTGGACGGCCTCTCGCGGCCCCAGCATTTT; cdr3_aa: CASSLDGLSRPQHF